This entry is about one T cell receptor beta chain. This sample was included in a study of blood T cell repertoires in COVID-19. Across the study: The samples span acute and convalescent COVID-19 from the United States, Italy and Spain. PBMCs, B-cell-depleted T cells, or T cells provided the cDNA or gDNA that made up the material.

Original methodology: Reference gene primers were amplified, and this amplification served to estimate nucleated cell counts. The repertoire was sequenced with immunoSEQ multiplex PCR; TCRdb's copy has only in-frame clones and lacks some. D and trimming were read from the DNA, whereas the V and J calls and clone size are those reported in that table. The sample consists of 100,000 to 150,000 clones, about 88% of them appearing once. Trimming removed 8 bases from V and 4 bases from J; junction bases left unmatched: 17. CDR3 length: 17 residues. CDR1 and CDR2 (germline): SEHNR, FQNEAQ (reference sequence).

The source of this sequence is a woman of 80 years or more with acute or convalescent COVID-19. This chain links TRBV7-9 with TRBJ1-3, with 7 positions matching TRBD1. Sample: peripheral blood. CDR3 residues: CASGSGTARNRGNTIYF. DNA of the CDR3: TGTGCCAGCGGATCCGGGACAGCTCGTAATAGGGGAAACACCATATATTTT. The full variable domain, completed using reference TRBV7-9 and TRBJ1-3, is DTGVSQNPRHKITKRGQNVTFRCDPISEHNRLYWYRQTLGQGPEFLTYFQNEAQLEKSRLLSDRFSAERPKGSFSTLEIQRTEQGDSAMYLCASGSGTARNRGNTIYFGEGSWLTVV.